This TCR beta chain came from a study of control samples from healthy donors and cancer patients. The germline CDR1 and CDR2 sequences are SEHNR and FQNEAQ (reference sequence). The length of the CDR3 is 15 residues. Trimming took 1 base from V and 3 from J; bases not matched to a gene: 2. Assay used: immunoSEQ multiplex PCR; TCRdb lists only in-frame clones, some missing. The sample has around 95,000 clones; about 90% are singletons. This chain uses TRBV7-9 with TRBJ2-1; 8 nucleotides match TRBD2. The receptor was derived from a woman between 50 and 59 years old in good health. Sequencing was performed on blood. In DNA, the CDR3 is TGTGCCAGCAGCTTAGGGACTAGCCGCTACAATGAGCAGTTCTTC. Protein: CASSLGTSRYNEQFF.